This paragraph covers one TCR beta chain sequence. This record belongs to a study of blood T cell repertoires in COVID-19. Study details: The United States, Italy and Spain provided the acute and convalescent COVID-19 samples.

Original processing methods: Using reference gene primer amplification, nucleated cell counts were estimated. The repertoire was sequenced with immunoSEQ multiplex PCR; TCRdb's copy has only in-frame clones and lacks some. That table furnishes V, J and clone size, whereas the DNA furnished D and trimming. The sample includes 250,000 or so clones, 85% to 90% seen only once; the top ten take about 4%. Participants came from under 30 US areas, aged about 18 to 89 years. Germline assignment: CDR1 MDHEN and CDR2 SYDVKM. V lost 3 bases, J lost 2 bases, and 11 bases lay in between. The CDR3 loop spans 15 amino acids.

The chain employs TRBV28 and TRBJ1-5; D may be TRBD1 (6 bases). The TCR sequence derives from a woman aged 25-40 years with acute COVID-19. The sample taken for sequencing was PBMCs or T cells enriched from blood (not recorded which). DNA for the CDR3: TGTGCCAGCAGTTTGATCAGGGGTGGCAATCAGCCCCAGCATTTT. This translates into CASSLIRGGNQPQHF.